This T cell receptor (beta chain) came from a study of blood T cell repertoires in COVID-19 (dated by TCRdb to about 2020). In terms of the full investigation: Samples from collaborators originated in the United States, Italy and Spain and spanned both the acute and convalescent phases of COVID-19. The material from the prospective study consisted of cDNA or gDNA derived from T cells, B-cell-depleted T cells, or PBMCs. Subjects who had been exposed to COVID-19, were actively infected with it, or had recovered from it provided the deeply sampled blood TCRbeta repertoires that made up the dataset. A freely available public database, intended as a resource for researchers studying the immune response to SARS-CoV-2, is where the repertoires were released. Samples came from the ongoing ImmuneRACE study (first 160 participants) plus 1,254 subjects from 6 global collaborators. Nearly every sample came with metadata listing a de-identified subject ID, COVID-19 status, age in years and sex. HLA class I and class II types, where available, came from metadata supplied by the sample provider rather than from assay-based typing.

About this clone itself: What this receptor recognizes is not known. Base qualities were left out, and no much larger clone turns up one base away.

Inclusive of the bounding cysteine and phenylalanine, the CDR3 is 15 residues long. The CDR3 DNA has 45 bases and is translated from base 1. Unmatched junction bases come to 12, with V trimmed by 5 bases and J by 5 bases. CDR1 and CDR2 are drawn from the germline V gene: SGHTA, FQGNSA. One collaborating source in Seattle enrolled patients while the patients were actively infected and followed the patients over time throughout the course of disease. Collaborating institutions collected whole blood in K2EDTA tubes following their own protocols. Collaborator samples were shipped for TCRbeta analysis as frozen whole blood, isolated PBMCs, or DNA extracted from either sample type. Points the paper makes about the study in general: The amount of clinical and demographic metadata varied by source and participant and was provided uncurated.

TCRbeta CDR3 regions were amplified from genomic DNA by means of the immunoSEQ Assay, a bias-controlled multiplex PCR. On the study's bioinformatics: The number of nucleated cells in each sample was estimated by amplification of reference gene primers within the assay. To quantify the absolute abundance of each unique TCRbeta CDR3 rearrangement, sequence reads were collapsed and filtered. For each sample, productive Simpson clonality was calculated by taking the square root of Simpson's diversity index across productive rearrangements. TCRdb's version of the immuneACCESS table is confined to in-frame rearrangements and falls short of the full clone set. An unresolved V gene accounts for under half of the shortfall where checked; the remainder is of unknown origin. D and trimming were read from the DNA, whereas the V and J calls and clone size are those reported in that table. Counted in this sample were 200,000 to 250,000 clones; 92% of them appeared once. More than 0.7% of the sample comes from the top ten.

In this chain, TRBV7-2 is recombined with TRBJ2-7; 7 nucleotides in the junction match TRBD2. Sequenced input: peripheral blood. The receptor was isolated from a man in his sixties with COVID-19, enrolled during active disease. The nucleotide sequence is TGTGCCAGCAGCGCAGGGACTACTAAGCCCCACGAGCAGTACTTC. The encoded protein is CASSAGTTKPHEQYF. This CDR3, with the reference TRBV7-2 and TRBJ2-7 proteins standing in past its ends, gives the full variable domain GAGVSQSPSNKVTEKGKDVELRCDPISGHTALYWYRQSLGQGLEFLIYFQGNSAPDKSGLPSDRFSAERTGGSVSTLTIQRTQQEDSAVYLCASSAGTTKPHEQYFGPGTRLTVT.